These T cell receptor beta chains were read from a single sample in a study of regulatory T cells in long-lasting Graves disease. TCRdb reprocessed the multiplex PCR reads with MiXCR, giving one entry per CDR3 protein. The profile shows 450,000 or so distinct CDR3 sequences, roughly 20% of them singletons. Here the sequenced sample was peripheral blood mononuclear cells (PBMCs), taken when the disease was refractory, from a patient treated with antithyroid drugs. The source of these receptors is a female donor with Graves disease. CDR3s include the opening cysteine and the closing phenylalanine or tryptophan. Fields, in order: J gene, D gene, V gene, clone size, CDR3 DNA, CDR3 protein. A D gene is named only where the DNA matches it firmly. The listing skips clone size in some rows; elsewhere it reads once, few, many or a size class.

>TRBJ2-1|-|TRBV6-2/TRBV6-3|few
TGTGCCAGCAGACCGAGGACCTTCAATGAGCAGTTCTTC
CASRPRTFNEQFF
>TRBJ2-2|-|TRBV19|many
TGTGCCAGTAGTCGATTTACCGGGGAGCTGTTTTTT
CASSRFTGELFF
>TRBJ2-5|TRBD2|TRBV27|many
TGTGCCAGCAGTTTAAACTGGGGACTAGCGGGTGTGGAGACCCAGTACTTC
CASSLNWGLAGVETQYF
>TRBJ1-2|-|TRBV10-3|-
TGTGCCATCAGTGAGGAGGGGCTCGGTCGCTACACCTTC
CAISEEGLGRYTF
>TRBJ2-1|-|TRBV11-3|-
TGTGCCAGCAGCTTCGGCACTAGCTCCTACAATGAGCAGTTCTTC
CASSFGTSSYNEQFF
>TRBJ2-3|-|TRBV29-1|many
TGCAGCGTTGGAGATGGGGGTACGCAGTATTTT
CSVGDGGTQYF
>TRBJ1-1|-|TRBV30|-
TGTGCCTGGAGGGACCCGTGGTCTGAAGCTTTCTTT
CAWRDPWSEAFF
>TRBJ2-2|TRBD2|TRBV6-1|-
TGTGCCAGCAGTCCGACTAGCGCCGGCGGGGAGCTGTTTTTT
CASSPTSAGGELFF
>TRBJ1-2|-|TRBV12-3/TRBV12-4|many
TGTGCCAGCAGTTTCTACGGAAACTATGGCTACACCTTC
CASSFYGNYGYTF
>TRBJ2-1|-|TRBV7-2|-
TGTGCCAGCAGCTTAGCGGGATCCCATGAGCAGTTCTTC
CASSLAGSHEQFF
>TRBJ2-7|-|TRBV6-1|few
TGTGCCAGCGGTCGGGAGATTTTCTACGAGCAGTACTTC
CASGREIFYEQYF
>TRBJ1-2|-|TRBV12-3/TRBV12-4|many
TGTGCCAGCAGTCCTGGACAGCCAGCCTATGGCTACACCTTC
CASSPGQPAYGYTF
>TRBJ2-5|-|TRBV11-2|many
TGTGCCAGCAGCTTGTCCCCGCGGGAGACCCAGTACTTC
CASSLSPRETQYF
>TRBJ1-1|-|TRBV28|many
TGTGCCAGCAGTTTACCGGACAAGGTAGAAGCTTTCTTT
CASSLPDKVEAFF
>TRBJ1-5|TRBD1|TRBV15|few
TGTGCCACCAGCGACCCACAGGGGACGTATCAGCCCCAGCATTTT
CATSDPQGTYQPQHF
>TRBJ2-7|-|TRBV11-1|many
TGTGCCAGCAGCTCCACCCGCCTTTCCTACGAGCAGTACTTC
CASSSTRLSYEQYF
>TRBJ1-2|-|TRBV20-1|-
TGCAGTGCGCGACTGGACCACCTCTATGGCTACACCTTC
CSARLDHLYGYTF
>TRBJ2-7|-|TRBV5-5|few
TGTGCCAGCAGCTTGTCACAGGGCCTCTACGAGCAGTACTTC
CASSLSQGLYEQYF
>TRBJ2-7|-|TRBV10-3|-
TGTGCCATCAGTTCACAGGTTAGCTACGAGCAGTACTTC
CAISSQVSYEQYF
>TRBJ1-6|-|TRBV12-3/TRBV12-4|many
TGTGCCAGCAGTTCATCCGGCTCTTCACCCCTCCACTTT
CASSSSGSSPLHF
>TRBJ2-2|-|TRBV11-2|many
TGTGCCAGCAGCTACGAGAGGAACACCGGGGAGCTGTTTTTT
CASSYERNTGELFF
>TRBJ2-7|TRBD1|TRBV11-1|-
TGTGCCAGCAGCCCCGACAGGGCTGCTTACGAGCAGTACTTC
CASSPDRAAYEQYF
>TRBJ1-5|-|TRBV28|many
TGTGCCAGCAGTTTATCCTATCTGCGCTCGAGCCAGCCCCAGCATTTT
CASSLSYLRSSQPQHF
>TRBJ2-6|TRBD1|TRBV18|-
TGTGCCAGCTCACCTCTTCGACAGGGGGCTCCTCTCAACTCTGGGGCCAACGTCCTGACTTTC
CASSPLRQGAPLNSGANVLTF
>TRBJ2-2|-|TRBV29-1|-
TGCAGCGTTGGTGAGGGACTCGGGGAGCTGTTTTTT
CSVGEGLGELFF
>TRBJ2-7|-|TRBV4-1|few
TGCGCCAGCAGCCAAGTTGTCAGCGCCTACGAGCAGTACTTC
CASSQVVSAYEQYF
>TRBJ1-2|-|TRBV7-8|-
TGTGCCAGCAGCTCCGGAGCGAAATGGGGCTACACCTTC
CASSSGAKWGYTF
>TRBJ2-7|-|TRBV19|-
TGTGCCAGTAGTAAGGCCGGGAGTCATTACGAGCAGTACTTC
CASSKAGSHYEQYF
>TRBJ2-7|-|TRBV14|few
TGTGCCAGCAGCCGCGACAGAATTTACGAGCAGTACTTC
CASSRDRIYEQYF
>TRBJ2-3|TRBD1|TRBV2|few
TGTGCCAGCAGTGCGGGACAGTATAGCACAGATACGCAGTATTTT
CASSAGQYSTDTQYF
>TRBJ2-7|TRBD1|TRBV11-2|many
TGTGCCAGCAGCTTGGGGGACAGAGCTTACGAGCAGTACTTC
CASSLGDRAYEQYF
>TRBJ2-1|TRBD2|TRBV5-1|-
TGCGCCAGCAGCTCATCCCTGACGGGAGGAACCTTCAATGAGCAGTTCTTC
CASSSSLTGGTFNEQFF
>TRBJ1-5|-|TRBV12-3/TRBV12-4|many
TGTGCCAGCAGTTTAAGTACGGACCGGGGGGTGCCCCAGCATTTT
CASSLSTDRGVPQHF
>TRBJ1-2|TRBD1|TRBV6-1|many
TGTGCCAGCACTCTCGCGACAGGGAGCTATGGCTACACCTTC
CASTLATGSYGYTF
>TRBJ2-7|TRBD2|TRBV20-1|few
TGCAGTGCTAGAGATTTAGAAGCGGGAGTGATCGAGCAGTACTTC
CSARDLEAGVIEQYF
>TRBJ2-7|TRBD2|TRBV7-9|-
TGTGCCAGCAGCTTAGCGGGGACTAGCGGGAGTGCTTTCGAGCAGTACTTC
CASSLAGTSGSAFEQYF
>TRBJ1-5|-|TRBV20-1|-
TGCAGTGCTTTGGACACAGTTAGGGGCAGCAATCAGCCCCAGCATTTT
CSALDTVRGSNQPQHF
>TRBJ2-7|-|TRBV29-1|few
TGCAGCGTTGTCCTTAAATCAGCCGAGCAGTACTTC
CSVVLKSAEQYF
>TRBJ2-1|-|TRBV6-2/TRBV6-3|few
TGTGCCAGCAGTGAGGGGCGTTTCCTAGCGCGATCAAACCGTCACAATGAGCAGTTCTTC
CASSEGRFLARSNRHNEQFF
>TRBJ1-1|-|TRBV28|many
TGTGCCAGCAGTTTGAGGGGGGGCGTGGGGAACACTGAAGCTTTCTTT
CASSLRGGVGNTEAFF
>TRBJ1-2|-|TRBV28|many
TGTGCCAGCCTCGGACAGCCCTATGGCTACACCTTC
CASLGQPYGYTF
>TRBJ1-1|-|TRBV7-2|many
TGTGCCAGCAGCTTAGGAGCTAGGACTGAAGCTTTCTTT
CASSLGARTEAFF
>TRBJ2-7|-|TRBV29-1|few
TGCAGCGTTGAAGACCCGACGGAGTCTTACGAGCAGTACTTC
CSVEDPTESYEQYF
>TRBJ2-3|-|TRBV18|-
TGTGCCAGCTCACCCCCCGAAGATACGCAGTATTTT
CASSPPEDTQYF
>TRBJ1-1|-|TRBV30|-
TGTGCCTGGAGTGTATCCCGTAACACTGAAGCTTTCTTT
CAWSVSRNTEAFF
>TRBJ2-3|-|TRBV20-1|-
TGCAGTGCGCCTATGGATACGCAGTATTTT
CSAPMDTQYF
>TRBJ2-3|-|TRBV28|many
TGTGCCAGCAGTTTATCGACCATCCTAGCTACGCAGTATTTT
CASSLSTILATQYF
>TRBJ1-2|-|TRBV28|-
TGTGCCAGCGGGTCCGGAGGGGCGGGGACCTTC
CASGSGGAGTF
>TRBJ2-2|TRBD2|TRBV5-4|-
TGTGCCAGCAGCCGGACTAGCGGATACACCGGGGAGCTGTTTTTT
CASSRTSGYTGELFF
>TRBJ2-7|-|TRBV7-8|few
TGTGCCAGCAGCTTTTACGCAGGGATCTCCTACGAGCAGTACTTC
CASSFYAGISYEQYF
>TRBJ1-1|-|TRBV12-3/TRBV12-4|many
TGTGCCAGCAATAAACAGGGTGGGGGGACTGAAGCTTTCTTT
CASNKQGGGTEAFF
>TRBJ2-2|-|TRBV7-9|once
TGTGCCAGCAGCTTGTCTAGCGTATCCGGGGAGCTGTTTTTT
CASSLSSVSGELFF
>TRBJ2-7|TRBD2|TRBV28|many
TGTGCCAGCATTCCAGAACTAGCGTTCTCCTACGAGCAGTACTTC
CASIPELAFSYEQYF
>TRBJ2-2|-|TRBV7-2|-
TGTGCCAGCAGCTTTGTCAGAAAGCGGACGAACACCGGGGAGCTGTTTTTT
CASSFVRKRTNTGELFF